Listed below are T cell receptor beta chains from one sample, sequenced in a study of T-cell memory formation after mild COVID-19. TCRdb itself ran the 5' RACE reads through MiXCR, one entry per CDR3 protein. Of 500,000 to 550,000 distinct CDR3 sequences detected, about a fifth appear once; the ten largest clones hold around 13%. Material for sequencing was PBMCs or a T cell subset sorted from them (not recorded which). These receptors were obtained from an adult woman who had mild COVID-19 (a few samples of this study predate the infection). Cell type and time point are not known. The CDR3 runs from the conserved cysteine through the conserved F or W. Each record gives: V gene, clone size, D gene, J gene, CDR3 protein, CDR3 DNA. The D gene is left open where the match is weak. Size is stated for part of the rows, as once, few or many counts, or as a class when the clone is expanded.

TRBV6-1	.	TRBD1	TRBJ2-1	CASSLTGGDFF	TGTGCCAGCAGTTTGACAGGGGGCGATTTCTTC
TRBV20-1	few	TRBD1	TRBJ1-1	CSTNKDKGQSNTEAFF	TGCAGTACTAACAAGGACAAGGGACAGTCGAACACTGAAGCTTTCTTT
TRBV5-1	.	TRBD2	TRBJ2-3	CASSPMSGGADTQYF	TGCGCCAGCAGCCCGATGAGCGGGGGAGCAGATACGCAGTATTTT
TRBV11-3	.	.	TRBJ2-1	CASSLGVGLGDEQFF	TGTGCCAGCAGCTTAGGAGTGGGCCTTGGGGATGAGCAGTTCTTC
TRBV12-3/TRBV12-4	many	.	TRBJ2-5	CASSFYGKGETQYF	TGTGCCAGCAGTTTCTACGGGAAGGGGGAGACCCAGTACTTC
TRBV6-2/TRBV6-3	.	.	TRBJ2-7	CASSSGRSRAREQYF	TGTGCCAGCAGTTCGGGACGGTCCAGGGCAAGGGAGCAGTACTTC
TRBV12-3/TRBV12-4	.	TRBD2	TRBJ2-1	CARRITSGVTNEQFF	TGTGCCAGAAGGATTACTAGCGGGGTTACCAATGAGCAGTTCTTC
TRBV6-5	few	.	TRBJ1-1	CATWDGLNTEAFF	TGTGCCACCTGGGATGGACTCAACACTGAAGCTTTCTTT
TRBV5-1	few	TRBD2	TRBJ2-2	CASSLTSGTNTGELFF	TGCGCCAGCAGCTTGACTAGCGGGACGAACACCGGGGAGCTGTTTTTT
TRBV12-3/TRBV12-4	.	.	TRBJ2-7	CATSKAGEQYF	TGTGCCACCTCGAAAGCGGGTGAGCAGTACTTC
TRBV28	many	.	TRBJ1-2	CASSSRGYGYTF	TGTGCCAGCAGTTCCAGGGGCTATGGCTACACCTTC
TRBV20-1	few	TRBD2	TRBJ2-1	CSASGLGGDYNEQFF	TGCAGTGCTAGCGGTCTGGGGGGGGACTACAATGAGCAGTTCTTC
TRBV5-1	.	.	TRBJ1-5	CASSPEVGQGQPQHF	TGCGCCAGCAGCCCGGAGGTGGGCCAAGGACAGCCCCAGCATTTT
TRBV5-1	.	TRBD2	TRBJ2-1	CASSLAAGGFNEQFF	TGCGCCAGCAGCTTGGCCGCGGGAGGTTTCAATGAGCAGTTCTTC
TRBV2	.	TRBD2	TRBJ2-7	CATQPLRGVTSYEQYF	TGTGCCACCCAGCCGTTACGGGGGGTTACCTCCTACGAGCAGTACTTC
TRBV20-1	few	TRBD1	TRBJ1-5	CSAGTGREPQHF	TGCAGTGCTGGGACAGGGAGGGAGCCCCAGCATTTT
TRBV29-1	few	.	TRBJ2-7	CSVEDRSRSSYEQYF	TGCAGCGTTGAAGATAGAAGCCGGAGCTCCTACGAGCAGTACTTC
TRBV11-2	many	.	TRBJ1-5	CASSSRGNQPQHF	TGTGCCAGCAGCTCCAGGGGCAATCAGCCCCAGCATTTT
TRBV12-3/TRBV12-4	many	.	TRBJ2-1	CASSLGADREQFF	TGTGCCAGCAGTCTGGGGGCGGATCGGGAGCAGTTCTTC
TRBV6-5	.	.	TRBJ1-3	CASSTGGGYSGNTIYF	TGTGCCAGCAGTACCGGGGGAGGGTACTCTGGAAACACCATATATTTT
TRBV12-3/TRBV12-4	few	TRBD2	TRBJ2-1	CASSFVGLAGGPSNEQFF	TGTGCCAGCAGTTTCGTGGGACTAGCGGGAGGGCCCTCCAATGAGCAGTTCTTC
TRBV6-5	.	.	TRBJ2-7	CASSNTGGSYEQYF	TGTGCCAGCAGTAATACAGGAGGATCCTACGAGCAGTACTTC
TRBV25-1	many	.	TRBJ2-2	CASSEYGEELFF	TGTGCCAGCAGTGAATACGGGGAGGAGCTGTTTTTT
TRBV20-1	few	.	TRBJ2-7	CSARDPQGYEQYF	TGCAGTGCTAGAGATCCACAGGGCTACGAGCAGTACTTC
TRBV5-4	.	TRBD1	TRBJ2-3	CASSIGQGADTDTQYF	TGTGCCAGCAGCATCGGACAGGGGGCCGACACAGATACGCAGTATTTT
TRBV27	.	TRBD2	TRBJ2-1	CASSFGLAYNEQFF	TGTGCCAGCAGTTTCGGACTAGCGTACAATGAGCAGTTCTTC
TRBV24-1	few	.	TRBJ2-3	CATESGGSTDTQYF	TGTGCCACCGAGAGCGGTGGTAGCACAGATACGCAGTATTTT
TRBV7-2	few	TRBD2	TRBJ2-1	CASSSFSAGGNEQFF	TGTGCCAGCAGCTCTTTTAGCGCGGGGGGCAATGAGCAGTTCTTC
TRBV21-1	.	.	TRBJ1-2	CASSPIVGTGICTYGYTF	.
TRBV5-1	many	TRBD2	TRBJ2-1	CASSLRTSGGYNEQFF	TGCGCCAGCAGCTTAAGGACTAGTGGAGGCTACAATGAGCAGTTCTTC
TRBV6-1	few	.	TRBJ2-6	CASRQGSSGANVLTF	TGTGCCAGCAGACAGGGATCCTCTGGGGCCAACGTCCTGACTTTC
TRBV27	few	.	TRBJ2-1	CASSLSRGISYNEQFF	TGTGCCAGCAGTTTATCTCGGGGGATCTCCTACAATGAGCAGTTCTTC
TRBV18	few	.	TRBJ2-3	CASSPPAGATDTQYF	TGTGCCAGCTCACCACCTGCGGGTGCGACAGATACGCAGTATTTT
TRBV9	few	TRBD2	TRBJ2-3	CASSVLSAGGSPTQYF	TGTGCCAGCAGCGTACTGTCGGCGGGGGGCTCTCCAACGCAGTATTTT
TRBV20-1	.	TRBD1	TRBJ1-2	CSARPLQGIRDYGYTF	TGCAGTGCTAGGCCCCTACAGGGGATTCGGGACTATGGCTACACCTTC
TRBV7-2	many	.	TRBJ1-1	CASSSQGATEAFF	TGTGCCAGCAGCTCCCAGGGAGCCACTGAAGCTTTCTTT
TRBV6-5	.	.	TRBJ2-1	CASSYSRVDGQFF	TGTGCCAGCAGTTACTCTCGGGTGGATGGGCAGTTCTTC
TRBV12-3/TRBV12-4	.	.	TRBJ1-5	CASGWTVDNQPQHF	TGTGCCTCTGGGTGGACAGTCGACAATCAGCCCCAGCATTTT
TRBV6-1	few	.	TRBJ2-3	CASRVGGVQQADTQYF	TGTGCCAGCAGGGTAGGGGGGGTGCAGCAGGCAGATACGCAGTATTTT
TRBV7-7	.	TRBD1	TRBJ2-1	CASSLTQGGEQFF	TGTGCCAGCAGCCTAACACAGGGGGGTGAGCAGTTCTTC
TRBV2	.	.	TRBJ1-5	CASSGEQGQGQPQHF	TGTGCCAGCAGTGGCGAACAGGGTCAAGGGCAGCCCCAGCATTTT
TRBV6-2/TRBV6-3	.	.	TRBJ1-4	CASSYSTRPGSDEKLFF	TGTGCCAGCAGTTACTCGACTCGGCCAGGTTCGGACGAAAAACTGTTTTTT
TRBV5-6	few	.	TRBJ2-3	CASSGLRTDTQYF	TGTGCCAGCAGCGGGTTACGCACAGATACGCAGTATTTT
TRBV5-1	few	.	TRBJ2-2	CASSLVVWTGELFF	TGCGCCAGCAGCTTGGTAGTTTGGACCGGGGAGCTGTTTTTT
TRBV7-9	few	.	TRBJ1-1	CASSHRERNTEAFF	TGTGCCAGCAGTCACAGGGAACGGAACACTGAAGCTTTCTTT
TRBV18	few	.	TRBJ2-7	CASSPDLPYEQYF	TGTGCCAGCTCACCTGACTTGCCCTACGAGCAGTACTTC
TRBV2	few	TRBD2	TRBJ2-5	CASNPSGWYQETQYF	TGTGCCAGCAACCCTAGCGGGTGGTACCAAGAGACCCAGTACTTC
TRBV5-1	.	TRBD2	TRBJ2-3	CASSPGLAGGRTDTQYF	TGCGCCAGCAGCCCGGGACTAGCGGGGGGCCGCACAGATACGCAGTATTTT